The 14 T cell receptor beta chains presented below share a single source sample, sequenced in a study of T cells in Graves' hyperthyroidism and ophthalmopathy. The investigators amplified TCR beta CDR3 regions from RNA transcripts. Researchers ran a first-round RT-PCR on the TCR CDR3 using the HTBI primer set. TCRdb recomputed calls from the multiplex PCR reads with MiXCR, one row per CDR3 protein. The table lists around 620,000 distinct CDR3 sequences, approximately 14% of them singletons. What was sequenced was blood. The source of these receptors is a woman under 30 with Graves' ophthalmopathy.

This clonotype was seen ten or more times. The chain carries TRBV24-1 and TRBJ2-3, with D tentatively TRBD1 or TRBD2 (5 bases each). This CDR3 is built from 15 residues. V was trimmed by 9 bases and J by 5 bases, leaving 20 bases between them. The V gene's germline CDR1 is KGHDR and CDR2 SFDVKD. The CDR3 sequence is CATRARGIGGDTQYF. As DNA, the CDR3 is TGTGCCACCCGCGCTAGGGGTATTGGAGGAGATACGCAGTATTTT.

This clonotype appeared many times. The rearrangement uses TRBV5-5 and TRBJ2-3; 9 positions agree with TRBD2. J was trimmed by 5 bases and V by 1 base; bases with no gene match: 14. Germline V gene sequence: CDR1 SGHKS, CDR2 YYEKEE (reference sequence). CDR3 length equals 18 residues. As DNA, the CDR3 is TGTGCCAGCAGCTTGAGCAGCGGGAGGACGCGGGATGGAGATACGCAGTATTTT. Protein product: CASSLSSGRTRDGDTQYF.

A note on this clonotype: This clone may be a read error of a much larger clone one base away. V and J are TRBV24-1 and TRBJ1-5, with D hard to call. The CDR3 spans 14 residues. CDR1 is KGHDR, CDR2 SFDVKD, per germline. Trimming took off 5 bases at V and 15 bases at J, with 22 bases between the two ends. The CDR3 DNA follows: TGTGCCACCAGTGTCAATGCCGAACCCGTCTCCTGGCATTTT. It is translated as CATSVNAEPVSWHF.

There are many counts of this clonotype. The CDR3 here is CAIQGAFSRWELFF. Written as DNA, the CDR3 is TGTGCCATCCAAGGAGCTTTTAGCCGCTGGGAGCTGTTTTTT. This sequence joins TRBV2 and TRBJ2-2; D not certain. V gave up 10 bases and J gave up 9 bases, with 21 bases separating them. The CDR3 covers 14 residues. CDR1 and CDR2 (germline): SNHLY, FYNNEI.

V gene TRBV7-2 combines with J gene TRBJ2-1; 15 bases match TRBD2. Germline trimming cut 5 bases from V and 7 bases from J; bases unmatched to any gene: 9. Germline lookup yields CDR1 SGHTA and CDR2 FQGNSA. This CDR3 has 17 residues. CDR3 DNA: TGTGCCAGCAGCCCCTGGACTAGCGGGAGGGCCGGGAATGAGCAGTTCTTC. Amino acids: CASSPWTSGRAGNEQFF.

This clonotype was counted ten times or more. The V call is TRBV28, the J call TRBJ2-3; D call uncertain. Trimming cost V 7 bases and J 2 bases, with 13 bases left between them. Germline values: CDR1 MDHEN, CDR2 SYDVKM. The CDR3 has 14 amino acids. The chain's CDR3 is CASNIRYHTDTQYF. The CDR3 DNA is TGTGCCAGCAATATTAGGTATCACACAGATACGCAGTATTTT.

There are a few counts of this clonotype. A much larger clone differs by one base, so this may be a read error. The V call is TRBV7-7, the J call TRBJ2-5; TRBD2 agrees at 8 bases. This CDR3 region has 16 residues. CDR1 and CDR2 from the germline V gene are SSHAT and FNYEAQ (reference sequence). The CDR3 DNA is TGTACTAGCAGCTTAGGGGTTCGAGCGGGAGAAGAGACCCAGTACTTC. Residues: CTSSLGVRAGEETQYF.

A few counts support this clonotype. This chain uses TRBV29-1 with TRBJ1-5; D is unresolved. V lost 4 bases to trimming and J lost 7 bases, with 14 bases between them. CDR3 size: 13 residues. Germline assignment: CDR1 SQVTM and CDR2 ANQGSEA. CDR3 region: CSVVWSAGQPQHF. The CDR3 DNA reads as TGCAGCGTTGTTTGGTCCGCGGGGCAGCCCCAGCATTTT.

There are many counts of this clonotype. The rearrangement joins TRBV6-1 to TRBJ2-7; D is unresolved. CDR1 and CDR2 (germline): MNHNS, SASEGT. The V end was cut by 5 bases, the J end by 3 bases, with 14 bases between. This CDR3 has 14 amino acids. CDR3 region: CASSPSAGGYEQYF. The CDR3 coding sequence is TGTGCCAGCAGTCCCTCGGCAGGTGGCTACGAGCAGTACTTC.

This clonotype came up many times. The chain combines TRBV7-9 with TRBJ2-1; 9 bases match TRBD1. V lost 5 bases, J lost 3 bases, and 2 bases stayed unmatched. The CDR3 contains 14 residues. Germline values: CDR1 SEHNR, CDR2 FQNEAQ (reference sequence). The CDR3 reads CASSRQGGYNEQFF. The DNA for the CDR3 is TGTGCCAGCAGCCGACAGGGGGGCTACAATGAGCAGTTCTTC.

This clonotype was recorded a few times. This chain joins TRBV19 and TRBJ2-3; tentatively, D is TRBD1 (5 bases). V was trimmed by 3 bases and J by 0 bases, leaving 10 bases between them. In germline, CDR1 is LNHDA, CDR2 SQIVND (reference sequence). The CDR3 extends over 15 amino acids. The CDR3 spells CASSMERGSTDTQYF. CDR3 nucleotide sequence: TGTGCCAGTAGTATGGAAAGGGGAAGCACAGATACGCAGTATTTT.

The J gene is TRBJ1-2, the V gene TRBV12-3 or TRBV12-4; perhaps TRBD1 as D (6 bases). Trimming shortened V by 6 bases and J by 2 bases, and 13 bases separated the two germline ends. CDR3 size: 14 residues. In DNA form, the CDR3 reads TGTGCCAGCAGAGAGGACAGCCCCAACTATGGCTACACCTTC. Translating gives CASREDSPNYGYTF.

The V gene is TRBV7-2, the J gene TRBJ1-2; maybe TRBD1 (5 bases). Germline CDR1 is SGHTA and CDR2 is FQGNSA. V was cut by 7 bases and J by 8 bases, with 14 bases left in between. The CDR3 is 12 amino acids. CDR3 DNA: TGTGCCAGCAATCCGGGACGACGCGGCTACACCTTC. Translating it yields CASNPGRRGYTF.

This clonotype was detected many times. The rearrangement joins TRBV12-3 or TRBV12-4 to TRBJ2-1; 9 nucleotides match TRBD2. The J segment lost 2 bases and the V segment lost 5 bases, leaving 10 bases of the junction unmatched. The CDR3 is 17 amino acids. CDR3 nucleotides: TGTGCCAGCAGTCCCCGCGTGGTAGCGGGGGCCTACAATGAGCAGTTCTTC. This encodes CASSPRVVAGAYNEQFF.